These T cell receptor beta chains were read from a single sample in a study of blood T cells in healthy people across ages. TCRdb reprocessed the 5' RACE reads via MiXCR and lists one record per CDR3 protein. The data contain approximately 690,000 distinct CDR3 sequences, about 54% of them seen just once; the ten biggest clones take up more than 35%. Sequencing input: blood. The receptors were sampled from a man in his 60s in good health. Each CDR3 is given with its conserved first and last residue. Each record gives: J gene, D gene, clone size, V gene, CDR3 protein, CDR3 DNA. A D gene is named only where the DNA matches it firmly. Expanded clones get a size class; other rows say once, few or many, or leave the size out.

j_call: TRBJ2-5
d_call: .
clone_size: once
v_call: TRBV3-1
cdr3_aa: CASSARWETQYF
cdr3_nt: TGTGCCAGCAGCGCGAGGTGGGAGACCCAGTACTTC

j_call: TRBJ2-1
d_call: .
clone_size: few
v_call: TRBV12-5
cdr3_aa: CASGLYSYNEQFF
cdr3_nt: TGTGCTAGTGGTTTATACTCTTACAATGAGCAGTTCTTC

j_call: TRBJ2-4
d_call: .
clone_size: .
v_call: TRBV7-2
cdr3_aa: CASTKIGAGIQYF
cdr3_nt: TGTGCCAGCACCAAAATTGGGGCGGGAATTCAGTACTTC

j_call: TRBJ2-7
d_call: .
clone_size: .
v_call: TRBV15
cdr3_aa: CATSREQEYEQYF
cdr3_nt: TGTGCCACCAGCAGAGAACAGGAATACGAGCAGTACTTC

j_call: TRBJ2-5
d_call: TRBD1
clone_size: .
v_call: TRBV20-1
cdr3_aa: CSARENRGLETQYF
cdr3_nt: TGCAGTGCTAGAGAAAACAGGGGGCTTGAGACCCAGTACTTC

j_call: TRBJ2-1
d_call: .
clone_size: .
v_call: TRBV4-2
cdr3_aa: CASSQAKGGDFRNEQFF
cdr3_nt: TGTGCCAGCAGCCAAGCTAAGGGGGGGGACTTCCGCAATGAGCAGTTCTTC

j_call: TRBJ2-7
d_call: TRBD2
clone_size: .
v_call: TRBV9
cdr3_aa: CASSASGGSYNEQYF
cdr3_nt: TGTGCCAGCAGCGCTAGCGGGGGGTCCTACAATGAGCAGTACTTC

j_call: TRBJ1-2
d_call: .
clone_size: .
v_call: TRBV25-1
cdr3_aa: CAIGSAAYGYTF
cdr3_nt: TGTGCCATCGGGAGTGCCGCTTATGGCTACACCTTC

j_call: TRBJ2-7
d_call: TRBD2
clone_size: few
v_call: TRBV20-1
cdr3_aa: CSARDAGGSSYEQYF
cdr3_nt: TGCAGTGCTAGGGATGCGGGGGGGAGCTCCTACGAGCAGTACTTC

j_call: TRBJ2-5
d_call: .
clone_size: .
v_call: TRBV18
cdr3_aa: CASSPRQEAGETQYF
cdr3_nt: TGTGCCAGCTCACCTAGACAGGAGGCGGGAGAGACCCAGTACTTC